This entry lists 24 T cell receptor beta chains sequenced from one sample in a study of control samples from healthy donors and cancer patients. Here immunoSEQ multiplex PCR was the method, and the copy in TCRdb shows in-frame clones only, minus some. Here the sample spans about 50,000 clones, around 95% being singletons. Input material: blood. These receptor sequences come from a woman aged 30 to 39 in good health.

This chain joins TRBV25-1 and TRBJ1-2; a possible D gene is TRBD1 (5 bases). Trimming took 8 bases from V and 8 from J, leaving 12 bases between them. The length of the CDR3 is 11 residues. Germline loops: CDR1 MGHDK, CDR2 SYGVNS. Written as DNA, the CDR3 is TGTGCCAGCGGACAAATCGGCGGCTACACCTTC. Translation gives CASGQIGGYTF.

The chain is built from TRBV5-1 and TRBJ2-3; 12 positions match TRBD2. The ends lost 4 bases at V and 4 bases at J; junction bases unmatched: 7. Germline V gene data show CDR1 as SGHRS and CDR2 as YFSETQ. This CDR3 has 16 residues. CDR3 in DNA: TGCGCCAGCAGCCACACTAGCGGGAGGACGGCAGATACGCAGTATTTT. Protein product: CASSHTSGRTADTQYF. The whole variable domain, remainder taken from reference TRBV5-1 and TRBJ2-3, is KAGVTQTPRYLIKTRGQQVTLSCSPISGHRSVSWYQQTPGQGLQFLFEYFSETQRNKGNFPGRFSGRQFSNSRSEMNVSTLELGDSALYLCASSHTSGRTADTQYFGPGTRLTVL.

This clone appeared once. The chain's CDR3 is CASSNPGGRSPLHF. CDR3 bases: TGTGCCAGCAGCAATCCAGGGGGCCGTTCACCCCTCCACTTT. The chain uses TRBV5-8 and TRBJ1-6, with 8 positions matching TRBD1. V lost 4 bases to trimming and J lost 9 bases; unmatched junction nucleotides: 6. Germline CDR1 is SGHTS and CDR2 is YDEGEE. This CDR3 comprises 14 residues.

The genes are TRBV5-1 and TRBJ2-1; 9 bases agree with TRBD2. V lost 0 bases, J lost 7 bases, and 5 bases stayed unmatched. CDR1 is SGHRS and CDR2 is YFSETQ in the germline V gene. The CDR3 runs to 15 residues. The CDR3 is CASSLASGISNEQFF. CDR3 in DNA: TGCGCCAGCAGCTTGGCTAGCGGGATCAGTAATGAGCAGTTCTTC.

The CDR3 region is CASSLRTGTRETQYF. In DNA, the CDR3 is TGTGCCAGCAGCCTGCGGACAGGGACAAGGGAGACCCAGTACTTC. The chain combines TRBV7-6 with TRBJ2-5; 8 bases line up with TRBD1. The CDR3 extends over 15 amino acids. Looked up from germline, CDR1 is SGHVS and CDR2 is FNYEAQ. The J segment lost 5 bases and the V segment lost 5 bases, leaving 10 bases of the junction unmatched.

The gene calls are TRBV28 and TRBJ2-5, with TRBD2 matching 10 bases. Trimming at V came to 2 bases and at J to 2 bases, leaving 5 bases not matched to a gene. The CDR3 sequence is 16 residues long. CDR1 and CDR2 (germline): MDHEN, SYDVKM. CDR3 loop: CASSLAASGSQETQYF. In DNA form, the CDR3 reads TGTGCCAGCAGTTTAGCCGCTAGCGGGAGTCAAGAGACCCAGTACTTC.

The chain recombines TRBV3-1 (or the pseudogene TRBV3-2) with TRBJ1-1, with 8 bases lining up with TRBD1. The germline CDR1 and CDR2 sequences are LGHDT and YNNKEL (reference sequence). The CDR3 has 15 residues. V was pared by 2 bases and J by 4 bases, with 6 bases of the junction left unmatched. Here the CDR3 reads CASSQTGQGGTEAFF. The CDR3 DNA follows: TGTGCCAGCAGCCAAACAGGACAGGGTGGCACTGAAGCTTTCTTT.

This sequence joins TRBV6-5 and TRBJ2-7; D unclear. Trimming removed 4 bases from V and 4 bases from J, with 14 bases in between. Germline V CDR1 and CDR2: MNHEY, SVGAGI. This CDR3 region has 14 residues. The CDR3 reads CASSSSRTSYEQYF. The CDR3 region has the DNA TGTGCCAGCAGTTCCTCAAGGACCAGTTACGAGCAGTACTTC.

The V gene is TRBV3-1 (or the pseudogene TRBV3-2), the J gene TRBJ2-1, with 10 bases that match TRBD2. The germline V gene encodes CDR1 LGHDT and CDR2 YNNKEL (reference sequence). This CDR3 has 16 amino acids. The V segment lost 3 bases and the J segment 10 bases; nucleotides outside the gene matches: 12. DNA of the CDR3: TGTGCCAGCAGCCAGGGGAGCGGGAGGGTTCAGCGCGAGCAGTTCTTC. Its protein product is CASSQGSGRVQREQFF.

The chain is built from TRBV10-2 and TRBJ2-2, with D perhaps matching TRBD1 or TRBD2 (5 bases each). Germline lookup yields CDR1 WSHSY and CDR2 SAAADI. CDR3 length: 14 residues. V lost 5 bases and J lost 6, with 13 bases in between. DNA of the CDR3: TGCGCCAGCAGTAGAATGGGGGTCCCCGGGGAGCTGTTTTTT. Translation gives CASSRMGVPGELFF.

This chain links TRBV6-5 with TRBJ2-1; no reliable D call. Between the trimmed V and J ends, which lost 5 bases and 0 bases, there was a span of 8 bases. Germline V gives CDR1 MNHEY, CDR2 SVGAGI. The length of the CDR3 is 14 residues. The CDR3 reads CASSRRSSYNEQFF. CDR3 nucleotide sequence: TGTGCCAGCAGTCGTCGGAGCTCCTACAATGAGCAGTTCTTC.

The CDR3 reads CASSFQGLHYGYTF. The CDR3 coding sequence is TGTGCCAGCAGTTTTCAGGGCCTGCACTATGGCTACACCTTC. The V gene is TRBV28, the J gene TRBJ1-2, with D perhaps TRBD1 (5 bases). The CDR3 spans 14 residues. Germline assignment: CDR1 MDHEN and CDR2 SYDVKM. V was cut by 3 bases and J by 3 bases, with 11 bases left in between.

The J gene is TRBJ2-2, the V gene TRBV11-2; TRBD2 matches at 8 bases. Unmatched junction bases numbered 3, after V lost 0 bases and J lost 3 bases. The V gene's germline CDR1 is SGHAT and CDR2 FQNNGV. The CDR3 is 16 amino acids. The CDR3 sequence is CASSLDGREDTGELFF. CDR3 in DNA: TGTGCCAGCAGCTTAGATGGGCGGGAGGACACCGGGGAGCTGTTTTTT.

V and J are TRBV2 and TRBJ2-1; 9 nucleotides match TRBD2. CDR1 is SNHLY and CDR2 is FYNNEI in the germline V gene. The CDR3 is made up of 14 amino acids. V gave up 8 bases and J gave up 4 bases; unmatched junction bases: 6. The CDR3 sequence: CASRGTSYYNEQFF. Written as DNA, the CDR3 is TGTGCCAGCCGAGGGACTAGCTATTACAATGAGCAGTTCTTC.

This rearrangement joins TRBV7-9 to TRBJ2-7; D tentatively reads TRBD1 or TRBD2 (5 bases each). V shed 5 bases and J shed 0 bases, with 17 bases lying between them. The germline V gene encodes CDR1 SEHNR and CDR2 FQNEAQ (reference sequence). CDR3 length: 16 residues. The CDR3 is CASSPTTGTVSYEQYF. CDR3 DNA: TGTGCCAGCAGCCCAACTACCGGGACGGTCTCCTACGAGCAGTACTTC.

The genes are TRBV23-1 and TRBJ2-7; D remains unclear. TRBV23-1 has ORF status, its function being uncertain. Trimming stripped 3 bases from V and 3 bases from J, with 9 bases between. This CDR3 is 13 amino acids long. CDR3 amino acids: CASSQGKVYEQYF. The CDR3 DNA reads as TGCGCCAGCAGTCAGGGTAAGGTCTACGAGCAGTACTTC.

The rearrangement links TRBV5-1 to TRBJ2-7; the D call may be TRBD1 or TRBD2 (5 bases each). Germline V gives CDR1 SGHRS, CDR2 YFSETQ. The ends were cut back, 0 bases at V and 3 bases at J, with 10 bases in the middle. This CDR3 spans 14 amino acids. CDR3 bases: TGCGCCAGCAGCTTGGAGGGGAGCGGCTACGAGCAGTACTTC. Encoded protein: CASSLEGSGYEQYF. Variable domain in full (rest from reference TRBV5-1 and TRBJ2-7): KAGVTQTPRYLIKTRGQQVTLSCSPISGHRSVSWYQQTPGQGLQFLFEYFSETQRNKGNFPGRFSGRQFSNSRSEMNVSTLELGDSALYLCASSLEGSGYEQYFGPGTRLTVT.

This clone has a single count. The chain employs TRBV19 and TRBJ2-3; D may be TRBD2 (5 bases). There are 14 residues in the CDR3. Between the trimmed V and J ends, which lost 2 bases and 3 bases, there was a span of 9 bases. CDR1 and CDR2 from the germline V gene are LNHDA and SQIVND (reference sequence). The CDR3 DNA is TGTGCCAGTAGTATACGAGGGCCTACAGATACGCAGTATTTT. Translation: CASSIRGPTDTQYF.

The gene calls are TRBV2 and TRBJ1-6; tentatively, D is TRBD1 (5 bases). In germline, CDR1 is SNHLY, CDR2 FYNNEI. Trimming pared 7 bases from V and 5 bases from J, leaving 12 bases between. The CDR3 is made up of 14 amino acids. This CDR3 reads CASIKTRDNSPLHF. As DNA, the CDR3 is TGTGCCAGCATCAAAACCAGGGATAATTCACCCCTCCACTTT.

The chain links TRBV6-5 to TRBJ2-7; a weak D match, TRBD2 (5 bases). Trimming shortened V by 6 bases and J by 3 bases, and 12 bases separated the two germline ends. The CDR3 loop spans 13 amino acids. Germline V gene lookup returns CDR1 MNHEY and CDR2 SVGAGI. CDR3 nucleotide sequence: TGTGCCAGCAGCCCCCGGGGTAGCTACGAGCAGTACTTC. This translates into CASSPRGSYEQYF.

The CDR3 here is CAISGGLADNEQFF. The CDR3 DNA is TGTGCCATCAGTGGGGGACTAGCGGACAATGAGCAGTTCTTC. The chain employs TRBV10-3 and TRBJ2-1, with 11 bases fitting TRBD2. With 4 bases clipped from V and 5 bases from J, the junction kept 1 base outside the gene matches. CDR1 is ENHRY and CDR2 is SYGVKD in the germline V gene. The CDR3 spans 14 residues.

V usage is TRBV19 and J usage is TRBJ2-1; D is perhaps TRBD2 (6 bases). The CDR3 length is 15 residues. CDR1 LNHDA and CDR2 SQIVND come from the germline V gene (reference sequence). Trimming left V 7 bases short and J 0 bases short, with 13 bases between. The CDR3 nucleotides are TGTGCCAGTACCCAGATCGGGAGCTCCTACAATGAGCAGTTCTTC. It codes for CASTQIGSSYNEQFF.

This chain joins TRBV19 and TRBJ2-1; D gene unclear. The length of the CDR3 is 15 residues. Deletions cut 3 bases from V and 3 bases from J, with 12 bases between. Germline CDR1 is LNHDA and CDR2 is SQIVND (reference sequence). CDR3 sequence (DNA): TGTGCCAGTAGTATCCGGCGTGGGGTCTACAATGAGCAGTTCTTC. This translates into CASSIRRGVYNEQFF.

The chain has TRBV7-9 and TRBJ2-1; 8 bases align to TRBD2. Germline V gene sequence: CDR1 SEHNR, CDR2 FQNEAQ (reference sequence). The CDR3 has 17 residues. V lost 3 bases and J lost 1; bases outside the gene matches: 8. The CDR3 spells CASSFGGGRGSYNEQFF. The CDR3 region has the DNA TGTGCCAGCAGCTTCGGCGGGGGGAGGGGATCCTACAATGAGCAGTTCTTC.